The next 11 T cell receptor beta chains were all read from a single sample in a study of blood T cell repertoires in COVID-19. The protocol was immunoSEQ multiplex PCR, while the TCRdb copy is restricted to in-frame clones and leaves out a portion. The sample records 45,000 to 55,000 clones, roughly 89% being singletons. Material: peripheral blood. The receptors here all came from a man aged 50-59 years with acute or convalescent COVID-19.

The chain employs TRBV28 and TRBJ2-6; D perhaps matches TRBD2 (7 bases). This CDR3 is 17 amino acids long. V shed 3 bases and J shed 1 base, with 13 bases lying between them. The germline CDR1 and CDR2 sequences are MDHEN and SYDVKM. The CDR3 loop reads CASSFGGRSSGANVLTF. The CDR3 bases are TGTGCCAGCAGTTTCGGGGGGCGATCATCTGGGGCCAACGTCCTGACTTTC.

V gene TRBV28 combines with J gene TRBJ1-2, with no clear D. The CDR3 covers 13 residues. Germline V gives CDR1 MDHEN, CDR2 SYDVKM. With 4 bases removed from V and 6 bases from J, the gap between germline ends came to 12 bases. The CDR3 loop reads CASSSLQADGYTF. In DNA form, the CDR3 reads TGTGCCAGCAGTTCACTCCAAGCCGATGGCTACACCTTC.

There are a few counts of this clone. The chain is built from TRBV5-1 and TRBJ2-3, with no clear D. Looked up from germline, CDR1 is SGHRS and CDR2 is YFSETQ. The CDR3 has 11 residues. Between the trimmed V and J ends, which lost 2 bases and 5 bases, there was a span of 3 bases. The CDR3 DNA is TGCGCCAGCAGCTTCGGAGATACGCAGTATTTT. Translating it yields CASSFGDTQYF.

This clone was seen only a few times. This chain links TRBV19 with TRBJ1-2; the D is unclear. The germline V and J ends were trimmed by 5 bases and 1 base, with 8 bases remaining between them. This CDR3 region has 13 residues. Germline V gene data show CDR1 as LNHDA and CDR2 as SQIVND (reference sequence). The CDR3 spells CASSATINYGYTF. The CDR3 region has the DNA TGTGCCAGTAGTGCCACAATTAACTATGGCTACACCTTC.

The chain links TRBV6-2 or TRBV6-3 to TRBJ1-5; unclear D gene. Trimming removed 0 bases from V and 6 bases from J, with 6 bases in between. The V gene's germline CDR1 is MNHEY and CDR2 SVGEGT. The length of the CDR3 is 13 residues. The CDR3 loop is CASSYSSRQPQHF. The DNA for the CDR3 is TGTGCCAGCAGTTACTCGAGTCGTCAGCCCCAGCATTTT.

This chain joins TRBV5-4 and TRBJ2-1; 8 nucleotides match TRBD2. Losses at the gene ends were 7 bases for V and 6 bases for J; bases not matched to a gene: 6. The CDR3 sequence is 13 residues long. Germline CDR1 SGHNT, CDR2 YYREEE (reference sequence). The CDR3 coding sequence is TGTGCCAGCTCTTATAGCGGGACCAATGAGCAGTTCTTC. Translation: CASSYSGTNEQFF.

The V and J genes are TRBV11-2 and TRBJ2-3; 8 nucleotides match TRBD1. Germline trimming cut 5 bases from V and 2 bases from J; bases unmatched to any gene: 6. Germline CDR1 SGHAT, CDR2 FQNNGV. There are 15 residues in the CDR3. Here the CDR3 DNA reads TGTGCCAGCAGCGGATTCAGGGGGCCCACAGATACGCAGTATTTT. As protein: CASSGFRGPTDTQYF. Full variable domain (missing parts from reference TRBV11-2 and TRBJ2-3): EAGVAQSPRYKIIEKRQSVAFWCNPISGHATLYWYQQILGQGPKLLIQFQNNGVVDDSQLPKDRFSAERLKGVDSTLKIQPAKLEDSAVYLCASSGFRGPTDTQYFGPGTRLTVL.

CDR3 bases: TGTGCCACCAGCGCAACCGGGACAGGGACCGGGGAGCTGTTTTTT. This gives the protein CATSATGTGTGELFF. The chain combines TRBV24-1 with TRBJ2-2; 9 bases fit TRBD1. CDR3 length: 15 residues. Looked up from germline, CDR1 is KGHDR and CDR2 is SFDVKD. V shed 7 bases and J 5 bases; nucleotides not matched to a gene: 7.

The gene calls are TRBV7-2 and TRBJ1-3; TRBD1 matches 9 bases. The CDR3 is 16 residues long. Germline trimming cut 0 bases from V and 4 bases from J; bases unmatched to any gene: 4. CDR1 is SGHTA, CDR2 FQGNSA, per germline. This chain's CDR3 is CASSLALDRGGNTIYF. CDR3 sequence (DNA): TGTGCCAGCAGCTTAGCGTTGGACAGGGGCGGAAACACCATATATTTT.

The chain is built from TRBV28 and TRBJ1-4; D is uncertain. This CDR3 region has 14 residues. V shed 2 bases and J shed 4 bases, with 8 bases lying between them. Germline loops: CDR1 MDHEN, CDR2 SYDVKM. CDR3 DNA: TGTGCCAGCAGTTTAATTAGTCTTAATGAAAAACTGTTTTTT. This gives the protein CASSLISLNEKLFF.

The chain uses TRBV29-1 and TRBJ2-1, with 11 bases aligning to TRBD1. The CDR3 loop spans 14 amino acids. V shed 7 bases and J 9 bases; nucleotides not matched to a gene: 11. The germline V gene has CDR1 SQVTM and CDR2 ANQGSEA. CDR3 loop: CSAGWTGGVSEQFF. The CDR3 bases are TGCAGCGCGGGTTGGACAGGGGGCGTGAGTGAGCAGTTCTTC.